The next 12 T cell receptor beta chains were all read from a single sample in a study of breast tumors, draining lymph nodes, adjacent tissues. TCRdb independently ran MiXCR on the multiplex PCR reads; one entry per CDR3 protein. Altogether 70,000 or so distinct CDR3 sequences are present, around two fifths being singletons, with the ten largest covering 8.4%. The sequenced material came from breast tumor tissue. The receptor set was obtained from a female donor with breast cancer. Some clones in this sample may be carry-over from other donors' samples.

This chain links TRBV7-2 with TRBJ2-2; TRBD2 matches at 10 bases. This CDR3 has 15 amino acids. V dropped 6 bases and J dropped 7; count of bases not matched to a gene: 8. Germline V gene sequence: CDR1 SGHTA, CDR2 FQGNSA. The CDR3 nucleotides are TGTGCCAGCAGACGTAGCGGGGGGCGAGTCGGGGAGCTGTTTTTT. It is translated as CASRRSGGRVGELFF. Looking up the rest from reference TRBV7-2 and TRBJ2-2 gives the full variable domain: GAGVSQSPSNKVTEKGKDVELRCDPISGHTALYWYRQSLGQGLEFLIYFQGNSAPDKSGLPSDRFSAERTGGSVSTLTIQRTQQEDSAVYLCASRRSGGRVGELFFGEGSRLTVL.

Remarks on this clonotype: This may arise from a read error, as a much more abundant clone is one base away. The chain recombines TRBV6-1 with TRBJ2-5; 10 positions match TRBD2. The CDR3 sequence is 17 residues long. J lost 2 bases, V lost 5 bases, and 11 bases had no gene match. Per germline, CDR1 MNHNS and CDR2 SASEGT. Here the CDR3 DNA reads TGTGCCAGCAGTTGCTCGGCTCTAGCGGGAGATCAAGAGACCCAGTACTTC. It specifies CASSCSALAGDQETQYF.

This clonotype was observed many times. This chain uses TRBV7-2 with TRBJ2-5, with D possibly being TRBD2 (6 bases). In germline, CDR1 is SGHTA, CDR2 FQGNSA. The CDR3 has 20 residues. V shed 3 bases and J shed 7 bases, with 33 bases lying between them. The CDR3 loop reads CASSFKGGTYFLSPLGTQYF. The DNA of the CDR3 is TGTGCCAGCAGCTTCAAGGGCGGGACCTATTTTCTGTCTCCACTGGGGACCCAGTACTTC.

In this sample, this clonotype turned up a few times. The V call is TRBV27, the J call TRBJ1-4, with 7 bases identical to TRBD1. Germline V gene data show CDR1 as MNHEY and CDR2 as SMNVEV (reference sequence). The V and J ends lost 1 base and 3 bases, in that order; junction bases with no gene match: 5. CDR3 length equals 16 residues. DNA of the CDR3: TGTGCCAGCAGTTTATTGTTGAGGGGGCCTAATGAAAAACTGTTTTTT. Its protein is CASSLLLRGPNEKLFF.

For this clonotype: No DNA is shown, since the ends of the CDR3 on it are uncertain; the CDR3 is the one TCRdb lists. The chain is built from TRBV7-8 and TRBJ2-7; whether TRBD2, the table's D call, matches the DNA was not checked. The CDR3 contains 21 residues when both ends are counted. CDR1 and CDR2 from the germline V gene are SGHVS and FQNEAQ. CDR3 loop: CASSFYICSARDLETANEQYF.

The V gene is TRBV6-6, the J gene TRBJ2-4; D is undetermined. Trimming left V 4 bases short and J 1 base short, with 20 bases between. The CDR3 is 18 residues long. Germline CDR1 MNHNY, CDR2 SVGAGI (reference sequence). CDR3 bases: TGTGCCAGCAGTTTCCCGCCCGCCTTTTCTCGGGCCAAAAACATTCAGTACTTC. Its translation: CASSFPPAFSRAKNIQYF.

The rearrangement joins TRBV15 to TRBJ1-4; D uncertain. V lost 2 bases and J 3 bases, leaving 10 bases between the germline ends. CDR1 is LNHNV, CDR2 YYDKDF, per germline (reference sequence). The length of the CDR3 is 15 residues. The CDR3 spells CATSRPTFANEKLFF. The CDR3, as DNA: TGTGCCACCAGCAGACCCACCTTCGCTAATGAAAAACTGTTTTTT.

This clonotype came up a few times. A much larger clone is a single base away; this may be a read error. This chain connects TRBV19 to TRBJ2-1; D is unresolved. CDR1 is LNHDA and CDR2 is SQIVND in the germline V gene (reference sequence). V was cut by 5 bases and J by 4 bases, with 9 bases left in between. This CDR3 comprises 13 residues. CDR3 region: CASSAARYNEQFF. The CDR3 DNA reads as TGTGCCAGTAGTGCCGCTAGGTACAATGAGCAGTTCTTC.

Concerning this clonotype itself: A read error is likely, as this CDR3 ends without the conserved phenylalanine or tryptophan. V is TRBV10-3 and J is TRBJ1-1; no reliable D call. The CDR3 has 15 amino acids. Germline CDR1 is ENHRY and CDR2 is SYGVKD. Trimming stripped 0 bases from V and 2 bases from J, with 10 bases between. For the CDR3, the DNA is TGTGCCATCAGTGAGTCAGGTGCAATCAACACTGAAGCTTTCCTT. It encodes CAISESGAINTEAFL.

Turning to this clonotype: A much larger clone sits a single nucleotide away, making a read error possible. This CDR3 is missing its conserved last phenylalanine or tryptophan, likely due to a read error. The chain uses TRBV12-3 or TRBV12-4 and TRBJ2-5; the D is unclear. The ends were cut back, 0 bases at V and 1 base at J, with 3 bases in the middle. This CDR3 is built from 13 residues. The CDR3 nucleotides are TGTGCCAGCAGTTTAGCCAGCCAAGAGACCCAGTACCTC. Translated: CASSLASQETQYL.

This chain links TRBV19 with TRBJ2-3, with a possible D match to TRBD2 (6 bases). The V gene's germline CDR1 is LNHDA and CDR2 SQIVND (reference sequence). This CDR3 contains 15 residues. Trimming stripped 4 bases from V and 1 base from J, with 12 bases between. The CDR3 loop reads CASSRVRGRTDTQYF. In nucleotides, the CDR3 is TGTGCCAGTAGTAGGGTGCGGGGCCGCACAGATACGCAGTATTTT.

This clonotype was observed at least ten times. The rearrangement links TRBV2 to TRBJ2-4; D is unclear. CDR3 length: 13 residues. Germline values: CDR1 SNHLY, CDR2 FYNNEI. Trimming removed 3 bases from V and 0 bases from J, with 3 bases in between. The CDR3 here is CASSDGAKNIQYF. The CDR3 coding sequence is TGTGCCAGCAGTGATGGAGCCAAAAACATTCAGTACTTC.